This T cell receptor (beta chain) originates from a study of cytomegalovirus exposure and HLA in healthy donors. Turning to the study itself: Within the Caucasian-associated ancestry cluster were about 81% of the approximately 370 genotyped donors.

General study results and limits: TCR beta chains associated with HLA were, in a later analysis, more clonally expanded than equally common others.

Germline CDR1 is SGHVS and CDR2 is FQNEAQ. CDR3 length: 16 amino acids. Trimming left V 5 bases short and J 2 bases short, with 18 bases between. PCR amplification relied on 60 Vbeta primers (plus 13 Jbeta primers). Generated by immunoSEQ multiplex PCR, the TCRdb table keeps only in-frame clones and is missing some. The sample includes some 140,000 clones, almost 80% of them seen just once. Notes on this clone: What it binds is unknown.

The J gene is TRBJ1-2, the V gene TRBV7-8, with D tentatively TRBD1 (6 bases). Source material: PBMCs. This sequence originates from a man in his late teens or twenties in good health and CMV-seronegative. The CDR3 region has the DNA TGTGCCAGCAGCCGGAGCTGGGACATAGGCAACTATGGCTACACCTTC. It yields the protein CASSRSWDIGNYGYTF.